The present TCR beta chain was sequenced within a study of blood T cell repertoires in COVID-19. In the study overall: COVID-19 samples, acute and convalescent, were from the United States, Italy and Spain.

Study members were between about 18 and 95 years old and lived in 24 US regions. Allocation to cohorts depended on clinical history reported by the participants. Sequenced by immunoSEQ multiplex PCR; TCRdb stores in-frame clones only, minus some. Of about 280,000 clones in the sample, roughly 87% were seen once. V was pared by 4 bases and J by 2 bases, with 5 bases of the junction left unmatched. From germline, CDR1 is KGHSH and CDR2 LQKENI. The CDR3 length is 15 residues. This TCR was recovered from a woman in her 30s who had recovered from COVID-19. This chain links TRBV18 with TRBJ2-5, with TRBD1 identical over 9 bases. The sequenced material came from PBMCs or T cells enriched from blood (not recorded which). The CDR3 region has the DNA TGTGCCAGCTCACGAGGACAGGGGAATCAAGAGACCCAGTACTTC. Amino acid sequence: CASSRGQGNQETQYF.